The clone carrying this T cell receptor (beta chain) was seen a few times. Its matching antigen is unknown. This entry belongs to a study of T cell clones after liver transplantation. Overall study: Three of the eight recipients were HCV-positive; the rest had non-autoimmune, non-viral transplant indications. The study's findings and limits: Post-transplant time points were not standardized, so conclusions are preliminary. The donor-reactive repertoire was only partly measurable in a couple of subjects, lacking donor cells.

Produced via immunoSEQ multiplex PCR; TCRdb's table is partial and in-frame only. The sample holds tens of thousands of clones; 60% to 80% are singletons and the top ten take roughly a tenth. Thawed unstimulated PBMCs were FACS-sorted by CD3, CD4 and CD8 into two populations. Germline CDR1 reads MGHRA; CDR2 reads YSYEKL. V was trimmed by 8 bases and J by 2 bases, leaving 9 bases between them. The CDR3 is made up of 13 amino acids. The receptor was isolated from a human patient who received a liver transplant. Some T cells may be the graft donor's. The sequences come from CD4+ T cells from blood, collected at the 22-month timepoint. The chain combines TRBV4-1 with TRBJ1-4; no firm D call. The CDR3 region has the DNA TGCGCCAGCTCGGGTGGGACTAATGAAAAACTGTTTTTT. Its translation is CASSGGTNEKLFF.